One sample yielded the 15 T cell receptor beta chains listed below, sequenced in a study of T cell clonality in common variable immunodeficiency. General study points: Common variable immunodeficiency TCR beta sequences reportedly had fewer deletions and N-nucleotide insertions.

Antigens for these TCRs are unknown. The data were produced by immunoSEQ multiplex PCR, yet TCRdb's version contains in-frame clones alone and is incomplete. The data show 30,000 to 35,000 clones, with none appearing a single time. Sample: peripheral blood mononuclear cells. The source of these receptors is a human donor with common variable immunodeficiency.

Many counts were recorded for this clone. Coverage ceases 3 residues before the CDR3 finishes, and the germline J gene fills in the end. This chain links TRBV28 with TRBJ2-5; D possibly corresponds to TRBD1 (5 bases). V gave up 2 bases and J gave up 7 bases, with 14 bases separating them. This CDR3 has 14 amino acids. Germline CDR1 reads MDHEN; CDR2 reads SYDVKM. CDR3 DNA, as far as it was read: TGTGCCAGCAGTTTAACCAGCGTAAGGGGGACC. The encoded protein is CASSLTSVRGT. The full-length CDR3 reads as CASSLTSVRGTQYF.

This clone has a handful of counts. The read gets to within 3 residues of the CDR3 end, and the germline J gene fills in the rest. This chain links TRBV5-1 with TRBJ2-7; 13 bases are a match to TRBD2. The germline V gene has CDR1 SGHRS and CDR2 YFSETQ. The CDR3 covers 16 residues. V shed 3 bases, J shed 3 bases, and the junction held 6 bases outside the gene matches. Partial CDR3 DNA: TGCGCCAGCAGCTCGACTGGACTAGCGGGAGACTACGAG. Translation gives CASSSTGLAGDYE. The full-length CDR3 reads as CASSSTGLAGDYEQYF.

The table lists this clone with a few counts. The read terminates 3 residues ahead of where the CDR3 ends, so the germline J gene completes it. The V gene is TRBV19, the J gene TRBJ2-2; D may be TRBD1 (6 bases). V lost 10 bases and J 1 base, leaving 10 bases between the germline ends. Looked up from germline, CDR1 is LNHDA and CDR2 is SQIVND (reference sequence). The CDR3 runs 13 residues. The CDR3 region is CATQTGNTGELFF. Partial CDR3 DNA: TGTGCCACTCAGACAGGGAACACCGGGGAG.

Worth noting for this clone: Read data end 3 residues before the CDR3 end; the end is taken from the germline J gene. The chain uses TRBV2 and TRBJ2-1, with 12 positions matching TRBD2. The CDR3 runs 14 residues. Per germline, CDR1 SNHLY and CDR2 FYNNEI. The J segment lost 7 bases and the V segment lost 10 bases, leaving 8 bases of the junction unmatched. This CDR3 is CATLTSGRFNEQFF. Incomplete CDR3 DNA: TGTGCCACCCTAACTAGCGGGAGGTTTAATGAG.

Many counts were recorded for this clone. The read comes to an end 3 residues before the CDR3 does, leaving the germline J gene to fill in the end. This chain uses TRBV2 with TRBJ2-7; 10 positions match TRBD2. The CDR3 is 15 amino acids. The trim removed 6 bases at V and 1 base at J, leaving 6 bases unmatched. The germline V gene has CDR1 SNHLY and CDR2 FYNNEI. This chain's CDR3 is CASSRTSGKSYEQYF. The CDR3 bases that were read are TGTGCCAGCAGCAGAACTAGCGGGAAATCCTACGAG.

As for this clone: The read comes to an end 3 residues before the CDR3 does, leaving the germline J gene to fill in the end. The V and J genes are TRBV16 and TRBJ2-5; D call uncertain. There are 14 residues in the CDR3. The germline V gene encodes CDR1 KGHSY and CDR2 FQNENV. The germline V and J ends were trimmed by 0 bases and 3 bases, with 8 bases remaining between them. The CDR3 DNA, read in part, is TGTGCCAGCAGCCAATCGAGAAGGGAAGAGACC. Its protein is CASSQSRREET. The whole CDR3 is CASSQSRREETQYF.

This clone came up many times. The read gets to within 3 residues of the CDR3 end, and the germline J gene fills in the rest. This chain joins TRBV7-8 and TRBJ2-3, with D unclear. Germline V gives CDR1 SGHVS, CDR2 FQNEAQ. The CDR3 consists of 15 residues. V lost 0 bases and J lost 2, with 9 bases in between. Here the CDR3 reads CASSLAPRSTDTQYF. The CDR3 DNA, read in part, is TGTGCCAGCAGCTTAGCGCCTCGGTCCACAGATACG.

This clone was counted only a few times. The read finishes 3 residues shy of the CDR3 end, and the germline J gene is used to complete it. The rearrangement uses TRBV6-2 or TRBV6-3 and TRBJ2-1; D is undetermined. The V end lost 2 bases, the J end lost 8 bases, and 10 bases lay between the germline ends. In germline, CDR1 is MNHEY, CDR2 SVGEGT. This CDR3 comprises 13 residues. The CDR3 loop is CASSYPNRDEQFF. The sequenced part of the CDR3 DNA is TGTGCCAGCAGTTACCCAAACCGGGATGAG.

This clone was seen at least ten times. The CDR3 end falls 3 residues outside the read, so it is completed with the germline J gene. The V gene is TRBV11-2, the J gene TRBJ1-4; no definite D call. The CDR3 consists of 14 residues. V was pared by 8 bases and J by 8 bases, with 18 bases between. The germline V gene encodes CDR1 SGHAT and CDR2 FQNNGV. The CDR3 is CASAGHGEEEKLFF. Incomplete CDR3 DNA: TGTGCCAGCGCTGGGCACGGCGAGGAGGAAAAA.

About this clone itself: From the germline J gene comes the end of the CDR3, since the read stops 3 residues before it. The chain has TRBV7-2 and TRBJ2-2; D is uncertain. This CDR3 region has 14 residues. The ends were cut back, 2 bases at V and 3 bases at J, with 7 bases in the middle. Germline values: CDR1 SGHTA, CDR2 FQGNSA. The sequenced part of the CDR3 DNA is TGTGCCAGCAGCTTAAATGCGTACACCGGGGAG. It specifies CASSLNAYTGE. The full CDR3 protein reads CASSLNAYTGELFF.

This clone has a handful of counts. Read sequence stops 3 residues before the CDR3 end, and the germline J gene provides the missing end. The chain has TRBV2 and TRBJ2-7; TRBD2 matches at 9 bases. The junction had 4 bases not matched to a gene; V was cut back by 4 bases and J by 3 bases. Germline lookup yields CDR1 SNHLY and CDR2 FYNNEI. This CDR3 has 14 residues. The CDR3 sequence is CASSASGNRYEQYF. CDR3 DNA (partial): TGTGCCAGCAGTGCTAGCGGGAACCGCTACGAG.

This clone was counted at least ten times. CDR3 bases read: TGTGCCAGCAGCTTCACACCGTGGGGGGGCAATCAGCCC. Its protein is CASSFTPWGGNQP. The whole CDR3 region reads CASSFTPWGGNQPQHF. This chain joins TRBV7-8 and TRBJ1-5, with D tentatively TRBD1 (5 bases). The CDR3 extends 3 residues past the end of the read, so its final part is completed from the germline J gene. The germline V and J ends were trimmed by 3 bases and 2 bases, with 14 bases remaining between them. Looked up from germline, CDR1 is SGHVS and CDR2 is FQNEAQ. CDR3 length equals 16 residues.

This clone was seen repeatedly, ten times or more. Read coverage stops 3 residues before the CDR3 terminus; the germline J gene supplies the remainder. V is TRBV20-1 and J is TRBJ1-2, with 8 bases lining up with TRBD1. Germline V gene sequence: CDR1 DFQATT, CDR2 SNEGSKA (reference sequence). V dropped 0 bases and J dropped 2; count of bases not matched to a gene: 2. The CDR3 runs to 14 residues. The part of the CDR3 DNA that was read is TGCAGTGCTAGAGATAACAGGGGGAACTATGGC. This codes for CSARDNRGNYG. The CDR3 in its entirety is CSARDNRGNYGYTF.

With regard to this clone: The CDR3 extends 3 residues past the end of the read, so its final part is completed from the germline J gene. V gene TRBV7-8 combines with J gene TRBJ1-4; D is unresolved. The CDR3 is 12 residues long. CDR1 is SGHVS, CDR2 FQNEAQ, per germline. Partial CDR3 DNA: TGTGCCAGCAGCTTAGGGACTGTCGAA. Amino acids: CASSLGTVE. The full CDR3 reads CASSLGTVELFF.

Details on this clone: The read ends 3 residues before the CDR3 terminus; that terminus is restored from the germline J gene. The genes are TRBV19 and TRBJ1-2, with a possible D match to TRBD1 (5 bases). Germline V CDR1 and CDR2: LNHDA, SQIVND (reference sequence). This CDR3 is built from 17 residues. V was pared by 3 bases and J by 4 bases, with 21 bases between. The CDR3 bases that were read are TGTGCCAGTAGTATCGGTCTGACCGGGACTGCAGTCTATGGC. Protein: CASSIGLTGTAVYG. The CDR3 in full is CASSIGLTGTAVYGYTF.